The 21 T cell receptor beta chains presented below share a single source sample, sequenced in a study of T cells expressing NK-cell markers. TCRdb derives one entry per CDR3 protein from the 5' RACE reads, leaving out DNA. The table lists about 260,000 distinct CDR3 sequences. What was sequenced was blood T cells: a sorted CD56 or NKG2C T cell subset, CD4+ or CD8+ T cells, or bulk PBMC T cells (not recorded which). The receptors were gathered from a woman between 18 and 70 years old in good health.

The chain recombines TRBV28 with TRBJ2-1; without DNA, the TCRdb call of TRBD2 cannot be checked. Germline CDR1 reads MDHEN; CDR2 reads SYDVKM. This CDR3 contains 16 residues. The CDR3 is CASRGGSATSYNEQFF.

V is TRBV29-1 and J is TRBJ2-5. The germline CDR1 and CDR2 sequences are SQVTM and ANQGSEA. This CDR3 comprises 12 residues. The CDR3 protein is CSVDGSKETQYF.

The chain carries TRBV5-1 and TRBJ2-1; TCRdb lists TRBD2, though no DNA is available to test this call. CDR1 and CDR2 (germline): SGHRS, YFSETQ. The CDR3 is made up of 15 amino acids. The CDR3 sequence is CASSLVRLATNEQFF. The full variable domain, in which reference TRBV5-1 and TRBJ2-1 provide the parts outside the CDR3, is KAGVTQTPRYLIKTRGQQVTLSCSPISGHRSVSWYQQTPGQGLQFLFEYFSETQRNKGNFPGRFSGRQFSNSRSEMNVSTLELGDSALYLCASSLVRLATNEQFFGPGTRLTVL.

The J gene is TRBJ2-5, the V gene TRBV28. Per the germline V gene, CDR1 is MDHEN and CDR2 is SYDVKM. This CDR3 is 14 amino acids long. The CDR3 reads CASTLTTETGAQYF.

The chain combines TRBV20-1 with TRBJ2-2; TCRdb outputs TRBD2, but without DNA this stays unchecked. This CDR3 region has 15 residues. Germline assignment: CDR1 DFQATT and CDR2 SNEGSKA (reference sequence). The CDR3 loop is CSARVGGKLTGELFF.

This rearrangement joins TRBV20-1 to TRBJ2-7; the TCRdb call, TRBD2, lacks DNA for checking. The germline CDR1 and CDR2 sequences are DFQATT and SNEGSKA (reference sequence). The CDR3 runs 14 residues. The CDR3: CSASGLGGRYEQYF.

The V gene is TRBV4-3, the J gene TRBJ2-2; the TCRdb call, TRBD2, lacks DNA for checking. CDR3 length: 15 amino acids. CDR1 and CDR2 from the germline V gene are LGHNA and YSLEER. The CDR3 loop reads CASSQDFRGPGELFF.

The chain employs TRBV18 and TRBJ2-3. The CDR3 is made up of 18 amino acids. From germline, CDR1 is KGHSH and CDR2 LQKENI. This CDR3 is CASSPRKTTNSSTDTQYF.

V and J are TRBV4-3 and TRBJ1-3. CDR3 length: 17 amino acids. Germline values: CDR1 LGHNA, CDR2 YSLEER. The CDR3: CASSQDNVGSSGNTIYF.

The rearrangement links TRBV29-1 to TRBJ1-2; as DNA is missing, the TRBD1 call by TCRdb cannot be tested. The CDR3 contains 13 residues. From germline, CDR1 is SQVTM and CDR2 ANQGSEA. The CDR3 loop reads CSARQGASYGYTF.

CDR3 loop: CASSPNWNSGIDEQFF. This sequence joins TRBV18 and TRBJ2-1; without DNA, the TCRdb call of TRBD2 cannot be checked. The germline gives CDR1 KGHSH, CDR2 LQKENI. The CDR3 has 16 amino acids.

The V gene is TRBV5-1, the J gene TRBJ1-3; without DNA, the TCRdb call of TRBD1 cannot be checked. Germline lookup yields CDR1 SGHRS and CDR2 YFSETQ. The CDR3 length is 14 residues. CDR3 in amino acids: CASSYGGAGNTIYF. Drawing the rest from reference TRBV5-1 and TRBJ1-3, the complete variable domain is KAGVTQTPRYLIKTRGQQVTLSCSPISGHRSVSWYQQTPGQGLQFLFEYFSETQRNKGNFPGRFSGRQFSNSRSEMNVSTLELGDSALYLCASSYGGAGNTIYFGEGSWLTVV.

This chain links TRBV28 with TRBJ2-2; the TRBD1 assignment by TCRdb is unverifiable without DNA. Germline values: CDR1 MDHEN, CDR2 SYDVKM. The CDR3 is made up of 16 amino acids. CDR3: CASSLSKGRTTGELFF.

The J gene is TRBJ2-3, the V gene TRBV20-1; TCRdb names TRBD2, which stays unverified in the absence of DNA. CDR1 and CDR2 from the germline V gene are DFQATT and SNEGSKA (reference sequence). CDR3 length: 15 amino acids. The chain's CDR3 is CSARPLAGGTDTQYF.

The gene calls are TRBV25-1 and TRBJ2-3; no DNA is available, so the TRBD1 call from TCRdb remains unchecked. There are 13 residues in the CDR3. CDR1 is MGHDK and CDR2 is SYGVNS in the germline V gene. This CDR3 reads CASTRQGADTQYF. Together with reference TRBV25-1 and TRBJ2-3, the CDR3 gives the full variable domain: EADIYQTPRYLVIGTGKKITLECSQTMGHDKMYWYQQDPGMELHLIHYSYGVNSTEKGDLSSESTVSRIRTEHFPLTLESARPSHTSQYLCASTRQGADTQYFGPGTRLTVL.

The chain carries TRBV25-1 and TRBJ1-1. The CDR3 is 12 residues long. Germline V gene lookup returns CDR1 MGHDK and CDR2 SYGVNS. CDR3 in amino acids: CASSDFKLEAFF.

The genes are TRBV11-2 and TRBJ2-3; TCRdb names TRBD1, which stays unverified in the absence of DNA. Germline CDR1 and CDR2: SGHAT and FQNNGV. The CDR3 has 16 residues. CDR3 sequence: CASSLRGATSTDTQYF. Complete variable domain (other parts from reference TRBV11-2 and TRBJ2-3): EAGVAQSPRYKIIEKRQSVAFWCNPISGHATLYWYQQILGQGPKLLIQFQNNGVVDDSQLPKDRFSAERLKGVDSTLKIQPAKLEDSAVYLCASSLRGATSTDTQYFGPGTRLTVL.

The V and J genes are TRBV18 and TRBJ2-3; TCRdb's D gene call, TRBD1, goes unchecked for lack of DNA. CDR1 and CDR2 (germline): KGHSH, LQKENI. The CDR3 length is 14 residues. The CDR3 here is CASSRGQDTDTQYF. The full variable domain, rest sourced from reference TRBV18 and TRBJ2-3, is NAGVMQNPRHLVRRRGQEARLRCSPMKGHSHVYWYRQLPEEGLKFMVYLQKENIIDESGMPKERFSAEFPKEGPSILRIQQVVRGDSAAYFCASSRGQDTDTQYFGPGTRLTVL.

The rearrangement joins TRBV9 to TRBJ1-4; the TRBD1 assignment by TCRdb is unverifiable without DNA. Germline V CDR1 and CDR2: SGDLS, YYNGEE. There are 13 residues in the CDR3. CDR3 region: CASSAGGGEKLFF.

The CDR3 here is CASTTLDTQYF. The rearrangement joins TRBV2 to TRBJ2-3; the D gene TCRdb calls, TRBD2, cannot be checked with no DNA. The CDR3 is 11 residues long. Germline V CDR1 and CDR2: SNHLY, FYNNEI.

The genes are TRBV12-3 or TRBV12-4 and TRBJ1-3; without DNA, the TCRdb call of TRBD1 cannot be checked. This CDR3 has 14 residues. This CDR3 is CASSLTGSGNTIYF.